Listed here is a single TCR beta chain. The data stem from a study of blood T cell repertoires in COVID-19. The wider study: Some COVID-19 samples were acute and others convalescent; all came from the United States, Italy and Spain. Sample material is recorded as cDNA or gDNA derived from T cells, B-cell-depleted T cells, or PBMCs.

Original processing notes: It was from reference gene primer amplification that nucleated cell counts were estimated. Here immunoSEQ multiplex PCR was the method, and the copy in TCRdb shows in-frame clones only, minus some. The V and J calls and clone size are taken from that table; D and trimming were inferred from the DNA. The repertoire holds hundreds of thousands of clones, with 92% as singletons. V lost 5 bases and J 1 base, leaving 12 bases between the germline ends. Germline V gives CDR1 SGHNT, CDR2 YYREEE (reference sequence). The CDR3 is 15 amino acids. Patients at the Seattle site were enrolled during active infection and followed longitudinally.

This clonotype was obtained from a man aged 55 to 70 with COVID-19, enrolled during active disease. The V gene is TRBV5-4, the J gene TRBJ2-2; D not certain. The sequenced sample consisted of peripheral blood. The CDR3, as DNA: TGTGCCAGCAGTCCCCGCGCGGTGAACACCGGGGAGCTGTTTTTT. Translated: CASSPRAVNTGELFF.